This passage covers 32 T cell receptor beta chains from one sample sequenced in a study of CD8+CD57+ T cells in acquired aplastic anemia (dated by TCRdb to 2016 to 2019). Flow cytometry had shown CD8+CD57+ cell expansion in the patients selected for sequencing. The sequencer listed for this sample is Illumina HiSeq 2000. Genomic DNA served as template for TCR beta VDJ combination and CDR3 sequence profiling. The public reads were reanalyzed by TCRdb: fastp trimming at Q25, MiXCR alignment, in-frame beta chains only. One record per CDR3 amino acid sequence lists the most common genes and DNA. The sample table shows some 98,000 distinct CDR3 sequences, and about 63% are seen once. About 60% of the sample goes to the ten largest clones. The sequenced sample was sorted CD4+, CD8+, or CD8+CD57+ T cells (not recorded which) from PBMCs. Receptors were obtained from a human donor with aplastic anemia.

This rearrangement joins TRBV20-1 to TRBJ2-5, with D perhaps matching TRBD2 (6 bases). Per the germline V gene, CDR1 is DFQATT and CDR2 is SNEGSKA (reference sequence). There are 17 residues in the CDR3. V was pared by 1 base and J by 5 bases, with 23 bases between. The CDR3 coding sequence is TGCAGTGCTAGAGCGGTCCCACGGTGGCTAGCGCGGGAGACCCAGTACTTC. The encoded protein is CSARAVPRWLARETQYF.

This clonotype was seen a handful of times. The chain combines TRBV20-1 with TRBJ2-2; TRBD2 aligns across 8 bases. Per germline, CDR1 DFQATT and CDR2 SNEGSKA (reference sequence). The CDR3 has 16 amino acids. V shed 0 bases, J shed 2 bases, and the junction held 5 bases outside the gene matches. The CDR3 sequence: CSARDLGLGNTGELFF. In nucleotides, the CDR3 is TGCAGTGCTAGAGATCTGGGACTAGGCAACACCGGGGAGCTGTTTTTT.

CDR3 coding DNA: TGCAGTGCTATCTTCGGGACTACCAGCACAGATACGCAGTATTTT. It codes for CSAIFGTTSTDTQYF. This sequence joins TRBV20-1 and TRBJ2-3; 7 bases match TRBD2. The CDR3 has 15 residues. After removal of 4 bases from V and 0 bases from J, the junction contained 7 bases not matched to a gene. Germline loops: CDR1 DFQATT, CDR2 SNEGSKA (reference sequence).

This clonotype was observed a single time. The chain recombines TRBV12-3 or TRBV12-4 with TRBJ1-4; 8 nucleotides agree with TRBD1. The CDR3 extends over 12 amino acids. The V and J ends lost 6 bases and 10 bases, in that order; junction bases with no gene match: 4. Here the CDR3 DNA reads TGTGCCAGCAGCCAGGGGGCAGGAAAACTGTTTTTT. Protein: CASSQGAGKLFF.

This clonotype appeared a single time. The genes are TRBV5-8 and TRBJ1-6; D unclear. The V end was cut by 2 bases, the J end by 7 bases, with 7 bases between. This CDR3 spans 13 amino acids. Germline V gene sequence: CDR1 SGHTS, CDR2 YDEGEE. The CDR3 is CASSLTENSPLHF. In DNA, the CDR3 is TGTGCCAGCAGCTTAACCGAGAATTCACCCCTCCACTTT.

This chain joins TRBV20-1 and TRBJ1-1; D remains unclear. CDR1 is DFQATT, CDR2 SNEGSKA, per germline (reference sequence). The V and J ends lost 2 bases and 2 bases respectively, with 6 bases between them. The CDR3 totals 12 residues. The CDR3 DNA sequence: TGCAGTGCTAGACCTAGTAACACTGAAGCTTTCTTT. It specifies CSARPSNTEAFF.

The table lists this clonotype with a few counts. The chain is built from TRBV2 and TRBJ2-7; TRBD1 aligns across 8 bases. The V gene end was trimmed by 5 bases and the J gene end by 3 bases; junction bases not matched to a gene: 3. The CDR3 runs 13 residues. Germline CDR1 reads SNHLY; CDR2 reads FYNNEI. In nucleotides, the CDR3 is TGTGCCAGCAGTACAGGGGGGCGCTACGAGCAGTACTTC. This gives the protein CASSTGGRYEQYF.

This chain links TRBV20-1 with TRBJ1-2; D may be TRBD1 (5 bases). The CDR3 consists of 13 residues. The V and J ends lost 5 bases and 2 bases respectively, with 12 bases between them. CDR1 and CDR2 from the germline V gene are DFQATT and SNEGSKA (reference sequence). The CDR3 DNA sequence: TGCAGTGCTGCCGGGACGGAGAACTATGGCTACACCTTC. Its protein product is CSAAGTENYGYTF.

Of note for this clonotype: The junction departs from the called germline gene at one end, perhaps through a read error. The gene calls are TRBV10-3 and TRBJ2-3, with 7 bases that match TRBD2. Germline lookup yields CDR1 ENHRY and CDR2 SYGVKD. The CDR3 totals 12 residues. The CDR3 sequence: CAISVREDTQYF. The CDR3 DNA sequence: TGTGCCATCAGTGTACGGGAGGATACGCAGTACTTT.

As DNA, the CDR3 is TGCAGTCACTCACAGGGTTCTGGAAACACCATATATTTT. This gives the protein CSHSQGSGNTIYF. V usage is TRBV29-1 and J usage is TRBJ1-3; a possible D gene is TRBD1 (6 bases). Germline CDR1 SQVTM, CDR2 ANQGSEA. This CDR3 spans 13 amino acids.

This chain links TRBV6-4 with TRBJ2-7; D unresolved. This CDR3 contains 11 residues. Trimming shortened V by 5 bases and J by 2 bases, and 4 bases separated the two germline ends. Germline V lookup: CDR1 MRHNA, CDR2 SNTAGT. The CDR3 here is CASSCAYEQYF. CDR3 nucleotide sequence: TGTGCCAGCAGTTGCGCCTACGAGCAGTACTTC.

This sequence joins TRBV7-9 and TRBJ2-5; a weak D match, TRBD1 (5 bases). V lost 10 bases, J lost 2 bases, and 14 bases lay in between. Germline-derived CDR1 and CDR2 are SEHNR and FQNEAQ (reference sequence). The length of the CDR3 is 13 residues. CDR3 nucleotide sequence: TGTGCCATCAGAGACAGTGCTCAAGAGACCCAGTACTTC. It translates to CAIRDSAQETQYF. Variable domain in full (rest from reference TRBV7-9 and TRBJ2-5): DTGVSQNPRHKITKRGQNVTFRCDPISEHNRLYWYRQTLGQGPEFLTYFQNEAQLEKSRLLSDRFSAERPKGSFSTLEIQRTEQGDSAMYLCAIRDSAQETQYFGPGTRLLVL.

This sequence joins TRBV10-3 and TRBJ2-7; D is ambiguous. Trimming took off 10 bases at V and 1 base at J, with 8 bases between the two ends. This CDR3 is built from 11 residues. Germline-derived CDR1 and CDR2 are ENHRY and SYGVKD. CDR3 in amino acids: CARNLSYEQYF. The CDR3 region has the DNA TGTGCCAGAAATTTATCCTACGAGCAGTACTTC.

This clonotype occurred many times. The chain links TRBV7-8 to TRBJ1-4, with D possibly matching TRBD1 (6 bases). V lost 3 bases and J lost 11, with 13 bases in between. The CDR3 runs to 13 residues. CDR1 SGHVS and CDR2 FQNEAQ come from the germline V gene. CDR3 loop: CASSFPQGGKLFF. DNA of the CDR3: TGTGCCAGCAGCTTCCCACAGGGTGGGAAACTGTTTTTT.

The chain carries TRBV20-1 and TRBJ1-3, with D maybe TRBD1 (5 bases). Looked up from germline, CDR1 is DFQATT and CDR2 is SNEGSKA (reference sequence). The V gene lost 4 bases and the J gene lost 2 bases, with 21 bases spanning the gap. CDR3 length: 17 amino acids. The CDR3 reads CSAISALGEGPGNTIYF. In DNA form, the CDR3 reads TGCAGTGCTATATCGGCCCTAGGGGAGGGACCTGGAAACACCATATATTTT.

This clonotype was observed a handful of times. Compared with germline, one end of the junction differs, possibly owing to a read error. The chain links TRBV20-1 to TRBJ1-2; D remains unclear. Per germline, CDR1 DFQATT and CDR2 SNEGSKA (reference sequence). The CDR3 consists of 12 residues. The CDR3 sequence: CSAGDWNYGYTF. The CDR3 bases are TGCAGTGCTGGAGACTGGAACTATGGCTACACCTTC.

This clonotype was observed a few times. CDR3 DNA sequence: TGTGCCAGCAGCTTAGATAATTCACCCCTCCACTTT. Translated: CASSLDNSPLHF. The V and J genes are TRBV7-8 and TRBJ1-6; no reliable D call. The germline V and J ends were trimmed by 1 base and 5 bases, with 0 bases remaining between them. The CDR3 covers 12 residues. The V gene's germline CDR1 is SGHVS and CDR2 FQNEAQ.

V gene TRBV20-1 combines with J gene TRBJ1-2; a possible D gene is TRBD1 (5 bases). The CDR3 totals 13 residues. Trimming pared 0 bases from V and 5 bases from J, leaving 10 bases between. The germline CDR1 and CDR2 sequences are DFQATT and SNEGSKA (reference sequence). The CDR3 reads CSARDREEYGYTF. The CDR3 DNA is TGCAGTGCTAGAGACAGGGAAGAATATGGCTACACCTTC.

V gene TRBV2 combines with J gene TRBJ1-5, with a possible D match to TRBD1 (5 bases). CDR1 is SNHLY and CDR2 is FYNNEI in the germline V gene. The length of the CDR3 is 14 residues. V dropped 6 bases and J dropped 6 bases, with 15 bases sitting between them. Here the CDR3 reads CASRNRDGTQPQHF. The CDR3, as DNA: TGTGCCAGCAGAAACCGGGACGGTACTCAGCCCCAGCATTTT.

The genes are TRBV9 and TRBJ2-5; either TRBD1 or TRBD2 may fit D (5 bases each). The CDR3 totals 14 residues. Trimming pared 3 bases from V and 0 bases from J, leaving 9 bases between. Germline assignment: CDR1 SGDLS and CDR2 YYNGEE. CDR3 coding DNA: TGTGCCAGCAGCGCCGGGACCTACCAAGAGACCCAGTACTTC. Residues: CASSAGTYQETQYF.

The chain uses TRBV29-1 and TRBJ1-2; tentatively, D is TRBD1 (5 bases). Germline V CDR1 and CDR2: SQVTM, ANQGSEA. The CDR3 has 11 residues. V lost 4 bases, J lost 3 bases, and 6 bases lay in between. CDR3 sequence (DNA): TGCAGCGTTGTAGGGGACTATGGCTACACCTTC. Translated, it gives CSVVGDYGYTF.

The chain employs TRBV12-3 or TRBV12-4 and TRBJ2-7, with TRBD2 matching 7 bases. CDR3 length equals 13 residues. The J segment lost 2 bases and the V segment lost 3 bases, leaving 1 base of the junction unmatched. The CDR3 sequence: CASSFGGTYEQYF. The CDR3 DNA is TGTGCCAGCAGTTTCGGGGGGACCTACGAGCAGTACTTC.

The chain has TRBV13 and TRBJ2-7; possibly TRBD1 for D (5 bases). The V gene's germline CDR1 is PRHDT and CDR2 FYEKMQ (reference sequence). The V and J ends lost 5 bases and 3 bases respectively, with 17 bases between them. This CDR3 is built from 15 residues. The DNA for the CDR3 is TGTGCCAGCAGCAAGAGGAACAGGCTTGACTACGAGCAGTACTTC. Its protein product is CASSKRNRLDYEQYF.

The V call is TRBV12-3 or TRBV12-4, the J call TRBJ1-2; no reliable D call. V was clipped by 11 bases and J by 8 bases, with 21 bases between them. CDR3 length: 13 residues. The CDR3 protein is CAREVPGLKGYTF. The CDR3 DNA follows: TGTGCCCGTGAGGTACCCGGCTTGAAGGGCTACACCTTC.

At least ten counts were recorded for this clonotype. At one end, the junction sequence differs from germline, possibly due to a read error. The chain employs TRBV20-1 and TRBJ2-7; 10 bases match TRBD2. The CDR3 length is 15 residues. Looked up from germline, CDR1 is DFQATT and CDR2 is SNEGSKA (reference sequence). DNA for the CDR3: TGCAGTGCCAGAGACCTAGCGGGAGTTATCTCCGAGCAGTACTTC. This translates into CSARDLAGVISEQYF.

V and J are TRBV2 and TRBJ1-2; TRBD1 matches 7 bases. The CDR3 totals 14 residues. V was pared by 3 bases and J by 4 bases, with 5 bases of the junction left unmatched. Germline V gene data show CDR1 as SNHLY and CDR2 as FYNNEI. The CDR3 here is CASSDVGQVYGYTF. The CDR3 nucleotides are TGTGCCAGCAGTGATGTCGGACAGGTCTATGGCTACACCTTC.

The table lists this clonotype with a count of one. V and J are TRBV2 and TRBJ2-7; tentative D call: TRBD1 (5 bases). CDR1 is SNHLY, CDR2 FYNNEI, per germline. The CDR3 extends over 13 amino acids. Between the trimmed V and J ends, which lost 8 bases and 2 bases, there was a span of 13 bases. CDR3 protein: CASRSAGTYEQYF. CDR3 coding DNA: TGTGCCAGCCGATCGGCAGGGACCTACGAGCAGTACTTC.

The chain uses TRBV7-8 and TRBJ2-5; TRBD2 aligns across 8 bases. Per germline, CDR1 SGHVS and CDR2 FQNEAQ. This CDR3 spans 13 amino acids. V was clipped by 4 bases and J by 4 bases; unmatched bases: 2. The CDR3 reads CASSSTSVETQYF. Written as DNA, the CDR3 is TGTGCCAGCAGCTCGACTAGCGTAGAGACCCAGTACTTC.

This rearrangement joins TRBV20-1 to TRBJ1-2; D call uncertain. Looked up from germline, CDR1 is DFQATT and CDR2 is SNEGSKA (reference sequence). The CDR3 has 15 amino acids. V lost 2 bases to trimming and J lost 3 bases, with 16 bases between them. CDR3 loop: CSARRVGITYYGYTF. The CDR3 DNA follows: TGCAGTGCTAGAAGGGTGGGTATCACCTACTATGGCTACACCTTC.

The rearrangement uses TRBV5-1 and TRBJ1-1; no firm D call. The CDR3 has 14 amino acids. The germline V gene encodes CDR1 SGHRS and CDR2 YFSETQ. Trimming shortened V by 1 base and J by 6 bases, and 13 bases separated the two germline ends. This CDR3 is CASSLRADLSEAFF. The DNA for the CDR3 is TGCGCCAGCAGCTTGAGGGCCGACCTATCTGAAGCTTTCTTT.

V gene TRBV20-1 combines with J gene TRBJ2-3; D not resolved. Germline V gives CDR1 DFQATT, CDR2 SNEGSKA (reference sequence). Trimming removed 2 bases at V and 2 bases at J, with 17 bases between. This CDR3 contains 16 residues. The CDR3 spells CSARNAGPTYTDTQYF. The CDR3 coding sequence is TGCAGTGCTAGAAATGCCGGCCCGACCTACACAGATACGCAGTATTTT.

The table lists this clonotype with a few counts. V gene TRBV10-3 combines with J gene TRBJ2-7, with 10 bases lining up with TRBD1. The V gene end was trimmed by 6 bases and the J gene end by 3 bases; junction bases not matched to a gene: 8. CDR3 length: 15 amino acids. Germline CDR1 and CDR2: ENHRY and SYGVKD. CDR3 sequence (DNA): TGTGCCATCAGGAGACCGGGACAGGGGTTCTACGAGCAGTACTTC. Translating gives CAIRRPGQGFYEQYF.